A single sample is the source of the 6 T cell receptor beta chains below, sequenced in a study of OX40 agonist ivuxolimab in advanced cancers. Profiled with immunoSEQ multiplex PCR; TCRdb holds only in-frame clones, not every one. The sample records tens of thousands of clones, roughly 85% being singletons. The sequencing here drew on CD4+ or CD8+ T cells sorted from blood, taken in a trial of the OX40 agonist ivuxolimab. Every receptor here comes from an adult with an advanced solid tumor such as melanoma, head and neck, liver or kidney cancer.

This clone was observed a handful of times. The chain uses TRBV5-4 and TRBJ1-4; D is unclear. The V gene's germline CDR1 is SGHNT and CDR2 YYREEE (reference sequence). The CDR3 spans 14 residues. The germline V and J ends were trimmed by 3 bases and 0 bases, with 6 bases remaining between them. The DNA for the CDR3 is TGTGCCAGCAGCTGGACTACAACTAATGAAAAACTGTTTTTT. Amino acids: CASSWTTTNEKLFF.

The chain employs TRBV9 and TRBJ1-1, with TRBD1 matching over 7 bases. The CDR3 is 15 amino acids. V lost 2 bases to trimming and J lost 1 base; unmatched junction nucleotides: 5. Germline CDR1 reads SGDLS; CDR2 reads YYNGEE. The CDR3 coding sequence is TGTGCCAGCAGCGTTTCGGACAGGTGGAACACTGAAGCTTTCTTT. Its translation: CASSVSDRWNTEAFF.

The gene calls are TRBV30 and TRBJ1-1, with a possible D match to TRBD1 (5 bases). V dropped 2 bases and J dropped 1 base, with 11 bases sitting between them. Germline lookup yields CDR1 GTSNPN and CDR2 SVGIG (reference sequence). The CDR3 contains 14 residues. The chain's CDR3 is CAWSIGGANTEAFF. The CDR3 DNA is TGTGCCTGGAGTATAGGAGGGGCGAACACTGAAGCTTTCTTT. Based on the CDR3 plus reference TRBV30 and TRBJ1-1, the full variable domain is SQTIHQWPATLVQPVGSPLSLECTVEGTSNPNLYWYRQAAGRGLQLLFYSVGIGQISSEVPQNLSASRPQDRQFILSSKKLLLSDSGFYLCAWSIGGANTEAFFGQGTRLTVV.

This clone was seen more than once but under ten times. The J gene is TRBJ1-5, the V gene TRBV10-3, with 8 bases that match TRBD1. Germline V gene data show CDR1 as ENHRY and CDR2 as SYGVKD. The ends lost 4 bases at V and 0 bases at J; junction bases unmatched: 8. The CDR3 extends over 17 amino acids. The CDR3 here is CAISGGQGRGSNQPQHF. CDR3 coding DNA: TGTGCCATCAGTGGTGGACAGGGTAGGGGTAGCAATCAGCCCCAGCATTTT.

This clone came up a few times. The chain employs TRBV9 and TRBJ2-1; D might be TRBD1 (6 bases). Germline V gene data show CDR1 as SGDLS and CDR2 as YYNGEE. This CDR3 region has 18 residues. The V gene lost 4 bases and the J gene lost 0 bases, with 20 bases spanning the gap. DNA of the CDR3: TGTGCCAGCAGCACCGGGACACTTAGTACGAGCTCCTACAATGAGCAGTTCTTC. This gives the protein CASSTGTLSTSSYNEQFF.

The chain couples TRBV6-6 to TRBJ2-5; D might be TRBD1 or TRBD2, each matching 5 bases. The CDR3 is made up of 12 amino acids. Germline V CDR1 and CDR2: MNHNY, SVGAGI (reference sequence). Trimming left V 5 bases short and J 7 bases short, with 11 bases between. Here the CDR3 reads CASSTPGGTQYF. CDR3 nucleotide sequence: TGTGCCAGCAGTACCCCTGGGGGGACCCAGTACTTC.